What follows describes a single T cell receptor beta chain. One entry per CDR3 protein, without DNA, is what TCRdb gives after re-calling the 5' RACE reads. This sample contains 300,000 to 350,000 distinct CDR3 sequences. The data stem from a study of monozygotic twins with inflammatory bowel disease. The CDR3 length is 16 residues. The germline V gene encodes CDR1 SQVTM and CDR2 ANQGSEA. This rearrangement joins TRBV29-1 to TRBJ2-3; TCRdb's D call, TRBD2, is unchecked because there is no DNA. This TCR was recovered from a human donor with ulcerative colitis or Crohn's disease, or a healthy co-twin of an affected twin (not recorded which). The specimen was blood. The CDR3 is CSVTNPSGGGTDTQYF.